Given below is one T cell receptor (beta chain) in context. Its specificity is unknown. Deletions cut 2 bases from V and 10 bases from J, with 11 bases between. The CDR3 totals 12 residues. The germline CDR1 and CDR2 sequences are LGHDT and YNNKEL (reference sequence). TCRdb reprocessed the 5' RACE reads with MiXCR, giving one entry per CDR3 protein. The data show some 1,600,000 distinct CDR3 sequences, about 30% seen once. The data belong to a study of identical twins. The study, taken as a whole, reports: Cross-sectional statistics underpinned the conclusions; the same donors were not followed. Sharing of beta out-of-frame sequences by twins showed a weaker excess.

Every sampled donor was Caucasian and healthy. This sequence was found in a newborn girl in good health. The rearrangement joins TRBV3-1 to TRBJ2-5; tentatively, D is TRBD1 (5 bases). Sequenced input: cord blood. For the CDR3, the DNA is TGTGCCAGCAGCCAACAGGGTAGAAACCAGTACTTC. This codes for CASSQQGRNQYF.